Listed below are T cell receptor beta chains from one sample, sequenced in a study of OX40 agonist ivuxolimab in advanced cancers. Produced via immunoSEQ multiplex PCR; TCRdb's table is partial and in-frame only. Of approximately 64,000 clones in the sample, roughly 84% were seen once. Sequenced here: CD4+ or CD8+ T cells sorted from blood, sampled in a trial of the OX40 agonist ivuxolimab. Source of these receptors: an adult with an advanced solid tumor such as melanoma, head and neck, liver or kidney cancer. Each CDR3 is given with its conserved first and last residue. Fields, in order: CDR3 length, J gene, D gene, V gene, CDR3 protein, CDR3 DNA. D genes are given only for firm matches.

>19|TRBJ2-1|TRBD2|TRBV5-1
CASKPLGTSGGRGYNEQFF
TGCGCCAGCAAACCGTTGGGTACTAGCGGGGGCAGAGGCTACAATGAGCAGTTCTTC
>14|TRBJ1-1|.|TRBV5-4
CASSKWSGSTEAFF
TGTGCCAGCAGCAAGTGGAGCGGGAGCACTGAAGCTTTCTTT
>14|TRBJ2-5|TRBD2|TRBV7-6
CASSLYASGETQYF
TGTGCCAGCAGCTTATATGCTAGCGGGGAGACCCAGTACTTC
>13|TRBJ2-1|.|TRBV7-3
CASSLHSDNEQFF
TGTGCCAGCAGCTTGCACAGTGACAATGAGCAGTTCTTC
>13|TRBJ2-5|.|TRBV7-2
CASSLRSQETQYF
TGTGCCAGCAGCCTTCGTTCACAAGAGACCCAGTACTTC
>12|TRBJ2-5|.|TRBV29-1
CSARRGEETQYF
TGCAGCGCCAGGCGGGGAGAGGAGACCCAGTACTTC
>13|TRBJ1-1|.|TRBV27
CASSFTQGTEAFF
TGTGCCAGCAGTTTTACGCAGGGCACTGAAGCTTTCTTT
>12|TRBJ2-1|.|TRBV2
CASSDGRWEQFF
TGTGCCAGCAGTGACGGCCGATGGGAGCAGTTCTTC
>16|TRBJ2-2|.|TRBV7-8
CASRNNRDFNTGELFF
TGTGCCAGCAGGAACAACCGGGACTTTAACACCGGGGAGCTGTTTTTT
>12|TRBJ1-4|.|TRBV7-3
CASSLFGGKLFF
TGTGCCAGCAGCTTATTCGGCGGGAAACTGTTTTTT
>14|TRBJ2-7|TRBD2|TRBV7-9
CASRLAGEMYEQYF
TGTGCCAGCAGACTAGCGGGAGAGATGTACGAGCAGTACTTC
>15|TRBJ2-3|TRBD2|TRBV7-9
CASSVAGISTDTQYF
TGTGCCAGCAGCGTAGCGGGAATTAGCACAGATACGCAGTATTTT
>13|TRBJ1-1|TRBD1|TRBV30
CAWRTGGGTEAFF
TGTGCCTGGAGAACAGGGGGCGGAACTGAAGCTTTCTTT
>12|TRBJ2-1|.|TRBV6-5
CASSFQGSEQFF
TGTGCCAGCAGTTTCCAGGGAAGTGAGCAGTTCTTC
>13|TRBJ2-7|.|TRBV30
CAWSSSLGYEQYF
TGTGCCTGGTCGTCCTCCCTCGGTTACGAGCAGTACTTC
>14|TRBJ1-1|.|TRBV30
CAWSVVPMASEAFF
TGTGCCTGGAGTGTGGTCCCGATGGCTTCTGAAGCTTTCTTT
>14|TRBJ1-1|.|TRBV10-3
CAISLRGTDTEAFF
TGTGCCATCAGTTTGAGGGGGACGGACACTGAAGCTTTCTTT
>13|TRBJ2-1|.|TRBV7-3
CASSLAIKDEQFF
TGTGCCAGCAGCTTAGCGATAAAGGATGAGCAGTTCTTC
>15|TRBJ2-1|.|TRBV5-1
CATTPGQIIYNEQFF
TGCGCCACCACACCCGGACAGATCATTTACAATGAGCAGTTCTTC
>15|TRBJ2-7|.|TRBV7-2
CASSLVIGGSYEQYF
TGTGCCAGCAGCTTAGTGATTGGAGGCTCCTACGAGCAGTACTTC
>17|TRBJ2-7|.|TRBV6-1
CASSEASTGAPPYEQYF
TGTGCCAGCAGTGAAGCCTCGACAGGCGCCCCTCCCTACGAGCAGTACTTC
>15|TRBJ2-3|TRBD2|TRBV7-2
CASSLTSGRLDTQYF
TGTGCCAGCAGCTTAACTAGCGGGAGATTAGATACGCAGTATTTT
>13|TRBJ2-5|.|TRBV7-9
CASADLDSETQYF
TGTGCCAGCGCAGACCTCGATAGCGAGACCCAGTACTTC
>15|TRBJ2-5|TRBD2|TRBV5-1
CASSSTSSTWETQYF
TGCGCCAGCAGCTCGACTAGCTCTACATGGGAGACCCAGTACTTC
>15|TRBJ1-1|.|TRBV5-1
CASTTVGGPNTEAFF
TGCGCCAGCACCACGGTGGGGGGCCCGAACACTGAAGCTTTCTTT
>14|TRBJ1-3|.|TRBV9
CASSGGNSGNTIYF
TGTGCCAGCAGCGGCGGAAACTCTGGAAACACCATATATTTT
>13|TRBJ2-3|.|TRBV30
CAWSEGVPWPQYF
TGTGCCTGGAGTGAGGGGGTCCCTTGGCCGCAGTATTTT
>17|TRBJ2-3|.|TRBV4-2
CASSQDLRASSTDTQYF
TGTGCCAGCAGCCAAGATCTTCGCGCGAGCAGCACAGATACGCAGTATTTT
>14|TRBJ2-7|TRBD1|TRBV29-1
CSVFRGTGGDEQYF
TGCAGCGTTTTTCGAGGGACAGGGGGCGACGAGCAGTACTTC
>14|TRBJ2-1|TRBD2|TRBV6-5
CASRGLAGENEQFF
TGTGCCAGCAGAGGACTAGCGGGAGAAAATGAGCAGTTCTTC
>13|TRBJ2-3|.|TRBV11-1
CASSLSVEDTQYF
TGTGCCAGCAGCTTATCGGTTGAGGATACGCAGTATTTT
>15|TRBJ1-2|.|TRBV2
CASSGREGASHGYTF
TGTGCCAGCAGTGGACGTGAGGGCGCGAGTCATGGCTACACCTTC
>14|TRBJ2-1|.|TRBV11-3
CASSLGPGGDEQFF
TGTGCCAGCAGCTTAGGGCCAGGAGGAGATGAGCAGTTCTTC
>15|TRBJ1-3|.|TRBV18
CASSLGTVSGNTIYF
TGTGCCAGCTCACTCGGGACTGTCTCTGGAAACACCATATATTTT
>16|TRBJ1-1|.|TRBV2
CASSEDRVAVNTEAFF
TGTGCCAGCAGTGAAGACAGGGTCGCGGTCAACACTGAAGCTTTCTTT
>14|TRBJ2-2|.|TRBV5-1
CASRNNLNTGELFF
TGCGCCAGTAGGAACAACCTGAACACCGGGGAGCTGTTTTTT
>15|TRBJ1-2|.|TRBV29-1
CSVEPEGGIGYGYTF
TGCAGCGTTGAACCGGAGGGTGGTATAGGCTATGGCTACACCTTC